Given below is one T cell receptor (beta chain) in context. For the second PCR, which ran for 7 to 11 cycles, a sample-barcoded 5' primer and a J-beta primer mix were used. The template-switch adaptor was a 5' adaptor with 12 random nucleotides. It tagged each cDNA molecule. TCRdb processed the 5' RACE reads anew with MiXCR; each CDR3 protein has one entry. The sample contains about 720,000 distinct CDR3 sequences, 25% of which appear only once. This specimen belongs to a study of blood T cells in healthy people across ages. The CDR3 spans 16 residues. The V and J ends lost 2 bases and 7 bases, in that order; junction bases with no gene match: 12. Germline V gives CDR1 DFQATT, CDR2 SNEGSKA (reference sequence). The same sample was also used in a study of T cells of mothers and their children.

The chain joins TRBV20-1 to TRBJ1-4, with 8 nucleotides matching TRBD1. This sequence originates from a boy aged 10-17 years in good health. The sample taken for sequencing was blood. The CDR3 DNA reads TGCAGTGCTAGAAACACTCAGGGGGCTCCAGCTGAAAAACTGTTTTTT. Translated: CSARNTQGAPAEKLFF.